This record covers a single TCR beta chain. There are 16 residues in the CDR3. J gave up 5 bases and V 4 bases, and 11 bases lay outside the gene matches. CDR1 and CDR2 (germline): MNHEY, SMNVEV (reference sequence). This specimen belongs to a study of T cell changes during pregnancy in multiple sclerosis. The table came from immunoSEQ multiplex PCR; TCRdb's copy has only in-frame clones and leaves some out. The repertoire holds over 35,000 clones, roughly 92% seen once, with 1% to 1.5% in the top ten. Sequencing input: peripheral blood. The receptor comes from a female donor with multiple sclerosis, enrolled in a pregnancy study. V and J are TRBV27 and TRBJ2-1, with 7 bases aligning to TRBD2. The CDR3 bases are TGTGCCAGCAGTTCAACCTGGGACTACCTAAACAATGAGCAGTTCTTC. Translation: CASSSTWDYLNNEQFF.